These T cell receptor beta chains were read from a single sample in a study of T cells in tumors after PD-1 blockade. Profiled with immunoSEQ multiplex PCR; TCRdb holds only in-frame clones, not every one. Of about 47,000 clones listed, more than 70% are singletons. Material: PBMCs, obtained before anti-PD-1 treatment. Every receptor here comes from a human donor with basal cell carcinoma. The CDR3 runs from the conserved cysteine through the conserved F or W. The D gene is left open where the match is weak. Clone size is shown for a subset of rows, as once, few, many or a class of expanded clone.

j_call clone_size cdr3_length v_call d_call cdr3_aa cdr3_nt
TRBJ2-1 - 13 TRBV29-1 TRBD1 CSVRDRAQGEQFF TGCAGCGTTAGGGACAGGGCTCAGGGTGAGCAGTTCTTC
TRBJ1-2 - 16 TRBV5-1 TRBD1 CASSLITAGQGYGYTF TGCGCCAGCAGCTTGATCACGGCGGGACAGGGCTATGGCTACACCTTC
TRBJ1-4 - 14 TRBV27 - CASSVDRSWGRLFF TGTGCCAGCAGTGTCGACAGGTCTTGGGGGAGACTGTTTTTT
TRBJ2-4 - 15 TRBV2 TRBD1 CASSGWDRGLDIQYF TGTGCCAGCAGTGGTTGGGACAGGGGGCTAGACATTCAGTACTTC
TRBJ1-2 - 14 TRBV19 - CASSIDPTYGGYTF TGTGCCAGTAGTATAGACCCCACCTATGGCGGCTACACCTTC
TRBJ2-7 - 13 TRBV10-1 - CASSANRVYEQYF TGCGCCAGCAGTGCCAACAGGGTCTACGAGCAGTACTTC
TRBJ2-5 few 14 TRBV10-1 TRBD2 CASSSSGSPKTQYF TGCGCCAGCAGTTCCAGCGGGAGCCCAAAGACCCAGTACTTC
TRBJ2-2 - 16 TRBV7-2 - CASSSRPRGGTGELFF TGTGCCAGCAGCTCACGGCCCCGGGGCGGCACCGGGGAGCTGTTTTTT
TRBJ1-3 - 15 TRBV5-1 - CASSLGSASGNTIYF TGCGCCAGCAGCTTGGGGTCTGCCTCTGGAAACACCATATATTTT
TRBJ2-7 - 15 TRBV6-5 TRBD1 CASSPQTGGKGEQYF TGTGCCAGCAGTCCACAAACAGGGGGGAAAGGCGAGCAGTACTTC
TRBJ1-2 - 16 TRBV5-1 TRBD1 CASSSSTTGGGHGYTF TGCGCCAGCAGCTCAAGTACAACAGGGGGCGGACACGGCTACACCTTC
TRBJ1-4 - 13 TRBV28 - CASSRGDGEKLFF TGTGCCAGCAGCAGGGGAGATGGTGAAAAACTGTTTTTT
TRBJ2-7 - 16 TRBV4-2 - CASSQDRRQTGIRQYF TGTGCCAGCAGCCAAGATCGTAGGCAGACTGGGATTAGGCAGTACTTC
TRBJ1-5 - 15 TRBV19 - CASSIQTYSNQPQHF TGTGCCAGTAGTATACAGACATATAGCAATCAGCCCCAGCATTTT
TRBJ2-7 - 16 TRBV7-9 - CASSLDSWTLSAEQYF TGTGCCAGCAGCTTAGATTCCTGGACCCTATCCGCCGAGCAGTACTTC
TRBJ2-3 - 16 TRBV3-1/TRBV3-2 TRBD2 CASSQAASGRGDTQYF TGTGCCAGCAGCCAAGCGGCTAGCGGGAGGGGAGATACGCAGTATTTT
TRBJ2-1 - 14 TRBV24-1 - CATRHRDTDNEQFF TGTGCCACCAGGCACCGGGACACCGACAATGAGCAGTTCTTC
TRBJ2-5 once 15 TRBV19 TRBD2 CASSILAGGPETQYF TGTGCCAGTAGTATACTAGCGGGGGGGCCGGAGACCCAGTACTTC
TRBJ1-2 - 15 TRBV2 TRBD1 CASSVGQGLAYGYTF TGTGCCAGCAGTGTAGGACAGGGATTGGCCTATGGCTACACCTTC
TRBJ2-1 - 14 TRBV10-3 TRBD2 CAISSRTSGNEQFF TGTGCCATCAGCTCTAGGACTAGTGGCAATGAGCAGTTCTTC
TRBJ1-3 few 17 TRBV2 TRBD1 CASTQMDRRASGNTIYF TGTGCCAGCACCCAGATGGACAGGCGAGCCTCTGGAAACACCATATATTTT
TRBJ2-7 - 14 TRBV19 TRBD2 CASSTASGKGEQYF TGTGCCAGTAGTACGGCTAGCGGGAAAGGCGAGCAGTACTTC
TRBJ2-5 once 13 TRBV7-8 - CASSFGRLETQYF TGTGCCAGCAGCTTCGGCAGGCTAGAGACCCAGTACTTC
TRBJ2-7 - 16 TRBV28 TRBD1 CATLPRSGGAPNEQYF TGTGCCACTCTACCTCGATCAGGGGGCGCACCCAACGAGCAGTACTTC
TRBJ2-7 few 13 TRBV27 - CASSLGTWNEQYF TGTGCCAGCAGCCTTGGGACGTGGAACGAGCAGTACTTC
TRBJ2-3 - 16 TRBV9 - CASSVGGSPTTDTQYF TGTGCCAGCAGCGTAGGAGGATCTCCAACCACAGATACGCAGTATTTT
TRBJ1-6 - 16 TRBV28 TRBD1 CASSTGQGIGNSPLHF TGTGCCAGCAGTACCGGACAGGGGATCGGGAATTCACCCCTCCACTTT
TRBJ2-5 few 16 TRBV2 TRBD2 CASSESSGAFQETQYF TGTGCCAGCAGTGAGAGTAGCGGGGCCTTTCAAGAGACCCAGTACTTC
TRBJ2-5 - 15 TRBV9 TRBD2 CASSVVDGRMETQYF TGTGCCAGCAGCGTAGTTGACGGGAGGATGGAGACCCAGTACTTC
TRBJ1-2 - 11 TRBV20-1 - CSFTTAYGHTF TGCAGTTTTACAACGGCCTATGGCCACACCTTC
TRBJ2-5 - 15 TRBV6-2/TRBV6-3 TRBD2 CASSRTSGGTETQYF TGTGCCAGCAGCCGAACTAGCGGGGGGACAGAGACCCAGTACTTC
TRBJ1-2 - 13 TRBV30 - CAWRGEGADGYTF TGTGCCTGGAGAGGTGAAGGCGCAGATGGCTACACCTTC
TRBJ2-7 - 14 TRBV7-3 - CASSPTDRSYEQYF TGTGCCAGCAGCCCGACCGACAGGAGCTACGAGCAGTACTTC
TRBJ2-2 - 12 TRBV13 - CASSPGAGELFF TGTGCCAGCAGCCCGGGAGCCGGGGAGCTGTTTTTT
TRBJ2-7 - 11 TRBV2 - CASSGRYEQYF TGTGCCAGCAGTGGTAGGTACGAGCAGTACTTC
TRBJ2-1 - 14 TRBV24-1 - CATSARDSYNEQFF TGTGCCACCAGTGCAAGGGACTCTTACAATGAGCAGTTCTTC
TRBJ1-1 - 14 TRBV5-1 - CASSLGQANTEAFF TGCGCCAGCAGCTTGGGACAGGCGAACACTGAAGCTTTCTTT
TRBJ1-4 medium-sized 15 TRBV7-2 - CASSPRPQTNEKLFF TGTGCCAGCAGCCCGCGGCCACAAACTAATGAAAAACTGTTTTTT
TRBJ2-7 - 12 TRBV5-1 - CASSLPSYEQYF TGCGCCAGCAGCTTGCCCTCCTACGAGCAGTACTTC
TRBJ2-1 - 13 TRBV2 - CASSITLDNEQFF TGTGCCAGCAGTATCACCCTGGACAATGAGCAGTTCTTC
TRBJ1-3 - 12 TRBV5-1 - CASSLQGNTIYF TGCGCCAGCAGCTTACAGGGAAACACCATATATTTT
TRBJ2-1 - 15 TRBV5-1 TRBD1 CASSRGQGSYNEQFF TGCGCCAGCAGTAGGGGACAGGGGTCCTACAATGAGCAGTTCTTC
TRBJ1-3 - 13 TRBV5-1 - CASSPNGGHTIYF TGCGCCAGCAGCCCGAACGGGGGCCACACCATATATTTT
TRBJ1-2 - 14 TRBV28 TRBD1 CAGRSTGTNYGYTF TGTGCCGGAAGATCGACAGGGACTAACTATGGCTACACCTTC
TRBJ1-1 - 15 TRBV5-4 - CASRGGGAWNTEAFF TGTGCCAGTCGGGGTGGGGGCGCTTGGAACACTGAAGCTTTCTTT
TRBJ1-1 - 14 TRBV30 - CAWSIGRRNTEAFF TGTGCCTGGAGTATTGGCAGGAGAAACACTGAAGCTTTCTTT
TRBJ2-1 - 16 TRBV5-4 TRBD1 CASSLVPGQGGNEQFF TGTGCCAGCAGCTTGGTCCCGGGACAGGGGGGCAATGAGCAGTTCTTC
TRBJ1-3 - 16 TRBV7-6 - CASSLQQGSSGNTIYF TGTGCCAGCAGCTTACAACAGGGCTCCTCTGGAAACACCATATATTTT
TRBJ2-7 - 15 TRBV19 TRBD2 CASSPLWTSLYEQYF TGTGCCAGTAGTCCCCTCTGGACTAGTCTCTACGAGCAGTACTTC
TRBJ1-2 - 14 TRBV7-8 - CASSNDRQSYGYTF TGTGCCAGCAGTAACGACAGGCAATCCTATGGCTACACCTTC
TRBJ1-2 once 13 TRBV9 TRBD1 CASSTGQVFGYTF TGTGCCAGCAGCACGGGACAGGTATTTGGCTACACCTTC
TRBJ2-7 once 15 TRBV21-1 - CASSGYSGVPYEQYF TGTGCCAGCAGCGGATATAGCGGGGTCCCCTACGAGCAGTACTTC
TRBJ2-2 - 14 TRBV24-1 TRBD1 CATSDPGQGGELFF TGTGCCACCAGTGATCCGGGACAGGGGGGGGAGCTGTTTTTT
TRBJ1-1 - 14 TRBV2 TRBD1 CASSLRQGVTEAFF TGTGCCAGCAGCCTCCGACAGGGAGTCACTGAAGCTTTCTTT
TRBJ2-2 few 15 TRBV25-1 - CASRGLGYDTGELFF TGTGCCAGCAGGGGGCTGGGGTATGACACCGGGGAGCTGTTTTTT